The 13 T cell receptor beta chains reported below all come from one sample, sequenced in a study of cytomegalovirus exposure and HLA in healthy donors. PCR was performed using 60 Vbeta and 13 Jbeta primers. The assay was immunoSEQ multiplex PCR, and TCRdb's table has in-frame clones only and misses some. Of about 100,000 clones in the sample, 10% were seen once. Sequences were obtained from PBMCs. These receptors all stem from a man aged 40-49 years in good health and CMV-seropositive.

The chain has TRBV15 and TRBJ2-3; 7 bases line up with TRBD1. V lost 1 base and J lost 1; bases outside the gene matches: 5. Germline V gene data show CDR1 as LNHNV and CDR2 as YYDKDF (reference sequence). CDR3 length: 16 amino acids. Here the CDR3 DNA reads TGTGCCACCAGCAGAGGACAGGGTGGGGGCACAGATACGCAGTATTTT. Residues: CATSRGQGGGTDTQYF.

This chain links TRBV25-1 with TRBJ2-5, with D tentatively TRBD2 (6 bases). This CDR3 region has 15 residues. Looked up from germline, CDR1 is MGHDK and CDR2 is SYGVNS. Trimming took off 3 bases at V and 2 bases at J, with 13 bases between the two ends. CDR3 DNA sequence: TGTGCCAGCAGTGATCGGGGACTCCTACAAGAGACCCAGTACTTC. Encoded protein: CASSDRGLLQETQYF. Looking up the rest from reference TRBV25-1 and TRBJ2-5 gives the full variable domain: EADIYQTPRYLVIGTGKKITLECSQTMGHDKMYWYQQDPGMELHLIHYSYGVNSTEKGDLSSESTVSRIRTEHFPLTLESARPSHTSQYLCASSDRGLLQETQYFGPGTRLLVL.

This clone has ten or more counts. The V gene is TRBV4-2, the J gene TRBJ2-7; 7 bases are a match to TRBD1. CDR3 length: 15 residues. Germline V gene data show CDR1 as LGHNA and CDR2 as YNFKEQ. V lost 0 bases and J lost 2; bases outside the gene matches: 4. For the CDR3, the DNA is TGTGCCAGCAGCCAAGATCAGGGACAGCCCTACGAGCAGTACTTC. This translates into CASSQDQGQPYEQYF.

This clone was recorded a few times. The chain couples TRBV11-2 to TRBJ2-4; 10 bases fit TRBD1. V was clipped by 5 bases and J by 2 bases; unmatched bases: 6. The CDR3 has 16 amino acids. Germline CDR1 and CDR2: SGHAT and FQNNGV. CDR3 in DNA: TGTGCCAGCAGCGAACCGGGACAGGGGACCAAAAACATTCAGTACTTC. Translation: CASSEPGQGTKNIQYF.

This clone was detected only a few times. The chain couples TRBV10-3 to TRBJ1-6; 12 nucleotides match TRBD1. Germline V gene lookup returns CDR1 ENHRY and CDR2 SYGVKD. The CDR3 runs to 15 residues. The ends lost 6 bases at V and 10 bases at J; junction bases unmatched: 7. The CDR3: CAISQGQGAVSPLHF. The DNA of the CDR3 is TGTGCCATCAGCCAGGGACAGGGGGCTGTCTCACCCCTCCACTTT.

This chain links TRBV7-3 with TRBJ1-3; weak D call: TRBD1 (6 bases). The length of the CDR3 is 15 residues. Germline assignment: CDR1 SGHTA and CDR2 FQGTGA. The V and J ends lost 5 bases and 2 bases respectively, with 13 bases between them. The CDR3 DNA reads as TGTGCCAGCAGCCCCGCGGGGGGGCCTGGAAACACCATATATTTT. Its translation: CASSPAGGPGNTIYF.

This clone was counted many times. The chain joins TRBV9 to TRBJ1-2; tentative D call: TRBD1 (6 bases). Trimming shortened V by 5 bases and J by 5 bases, and 10 bases separated the two germline ends. Germline CDR1 is SGDLS and CDR2 is YYNGEE. The CDR3 is 12 residues long. The CDR3: CASSSTGYGYTF. The CDR3 DNA reads TGTGCCAGCAGTTCGACAGGATATGGCTACACCTTC.

The chain recombines TRBV10-3 with TRBJ1-1; TRBD1 matches at 12 bases. The CDR3 runs to 16 residues. The V and J ends lost 11 bases and 3 bases, in that order; junction bases with no gene match: 13. In germline, CDR1 is ENHRY, CDR2 SYGVKD. The CDR3 region is CAADPGTGGIYTEAFF. In DNA, the CDR3 is TGTGCCGCCGACCCCGGGACAGGGGGCATTTACACTGAAGCTTTCTTT.

The rearrangement uses TRBV4-1 and TRBJ2-1; maybe TRBD2 (5 bases). V lost 2 bases and J 8 bases, leaving 19 bases between the germline ends. Per germline, CDR1 MGHRA and CDR2 YSYEKL. The CDR3 runs 16 residues. CDR3 DNA: TGCGCCAGCAGCCAACATAAGCGGTCAGGTGTATATGAGCAGTTCTTC. Translated: CASSQHKRSGVYEQFF.

V gene TRBV14 combines with J gene TRBJ2-7, with a weak D call TRBD1 (6 bases). Germline CDR1 SGHDN, CDR2 FVKESK. Trimming pared 4 bases from V and 2 bases from J, leaving 21 bases between. The CDR3 runs 17 residues. The CDR3 DNA is TGTGCCAGCAGCCTAGGGTCAGGGGCTCGAAACCCCTACGAGCAGTACTTC. Amino acids: CASSLGSGARNPYEQYF.

This clone was counted ten times or more. The rearrangement uses TRBV5-6 and TRBJ2-3; D is ambiguous. Between the trimmed V and J ends, which lost 0 bases and 0 bases, there was a span of 8 bases. Per germline, CDR1 SGHDT and CDR2 YYEEEE. The CDR3 totals 15 residues. The CDR3 nucleotides are TGTGCCAGCAGCTTGGTTAGATCTAGCACAGATACGCAGTATTTT. Its translation: CASSLVRSSTDTQYF.

In its sample, this clone was seen a few times. The chain has TRBV5-6 and TRBJ1-3; D unclear. The CDR3 runs to 16 residues. V dropped 0 bases and J dropped 0 bases, with 10 bases sitting between them. The germline CDR1 and CDR2 sequences are SGHDT and YYEEEE. The DNA for the CDR3 is TGTGCCAGCAGCTTGGTGGTGGGGAGCTCTGGAAACACCATATATTTT. It encodes CASSLVVGSSGNTIYF. The complete variable domain, with remaining parts taken from reference TRBV5-6 and TRBJ1-3, reads DAGVTQSPTHLIKTRGQQVTLRCSPKSGHDTVSWYQQALGQGPQFIFQYYEEEERQRGNFPDRFSGHQFPNYSSELNVNALLLGDSALYLCASSLVVGSSGNTIYFGEGSWLTVV.

Only a few counts were recorded for this clone. The chain links TRBV7-3 to TRBJ1-1; D ambiguous. CDR3 length: 14 amino acids. V was shortened by 0 bases and J by 3 bases, with 8 bases between the two germline ends. Germline-derived CDR1 and CDR2 are SGHTA and FQGTGA. The CDR3 nucleotides read TGTGCCAGCAGCTTAACGGCGGTTGACACTGAAGCTTTCTTT. Protein product: CASSLTAVDTEAFF. The full variable domain, in which reference TRBV7-3 and TRBJ1-1 provide the parts outside the CDR3, is GAGVSQTPSNKVTEKGKYVELRCDPISGHTALYWYRQSLGQGPEFLIYFQGTGAADDSGLPNDRFFAVRPEGSVSTLKIQRTERGDSAVYLCASSLTAVDTEAFFGQGTRLTVV.